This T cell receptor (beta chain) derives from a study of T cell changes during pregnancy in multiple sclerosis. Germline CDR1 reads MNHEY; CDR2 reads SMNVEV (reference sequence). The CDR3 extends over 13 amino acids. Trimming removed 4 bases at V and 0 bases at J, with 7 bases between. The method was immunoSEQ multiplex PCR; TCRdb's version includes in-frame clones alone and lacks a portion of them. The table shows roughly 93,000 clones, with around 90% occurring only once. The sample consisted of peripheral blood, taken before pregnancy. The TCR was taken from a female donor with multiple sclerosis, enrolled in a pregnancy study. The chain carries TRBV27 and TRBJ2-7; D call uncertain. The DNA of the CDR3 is TGTGCCAGCAGTTGGAGCGACTCCTACGAGCAGTACTTC. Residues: CASSWSDSYEQYF.